The rows below give T cell receptor beta chains drawn from one sample of a study of post-analysis software for immune sequencing data. TCRdb re-derived calls from the PCR reads in MiXCR, one entry per CDR3 protein. This sample has approximately 350,000 distinct CDR3 sequences, with roughly 35% found just once. The sample consisted of blood. These TCRs come from a girl aged 10-17 years with multiple sclerosis. The CDR3 runs from the conserved cysteine through the conserved F or W. The D gene is left open where the match is weak. Rows give clone size only sometimes, using once, few, many, or a class for an expanded clone.

V	size	D	J	DNA	CDR3
TRBV4-1	NA	TRBD2	TRBJ2-4	TGCGCCAGCAGCCAGGGGTATGCGGGAGTCGTGGCCAAAAACATTCAGTACTTC	CASSQGYAGVVAKNIQYF
TRBV16	NA	NA	TRBJ1-2	TGTGCCAGCAGCCAATCGCCGCTTGGCTACACCTTC	CASSQSPLGYTF
TRBV27	NA	NA	TRBJ2-3	TGTGCCAGCAGTAATAGGGTGGATACGCAGTATTTT	CASSNRVDTQYF
TRBV29-1	many	NA	TRBJ2-4	TGCAGCGTTGAAGATCCTTGGGCACCCGGGCAGTACTTC	CSVEDPWAPGQYF
TRBV6-5	few	TRBD2	TRBJ2-2	TGTGCCAGCAGAGCGACTAGCGGTATAGCGAACACCGGGGAGCTGTTTTTT	CASRATSGIANTGELFF
TRBV11-2	many	TRBD1	TRBJ2-7	TGTGCCAGCAGCTCGGACAGGGACTACGAGCAGTACTTC	CASSSDRDYEQYF
TRBV2	NA	NA	TRBJ2-6	TGTGCCAGCATTAGTAGCTCTGGGGCCAACGTCCTGACTTTC	CASISSSGANVLTF
TRBV5-1	NA	TRBD1	TRBJ2-2	TGCGCCAGCAGCAATGGAAAGGGACAGATCAACACCGGGGAGCTGTTTTTT	CASSNGKGQINTGELFF
TRBV7-9	few	TRBD2	TRBJ2-5	TGTGCCAGCAGCTTGGGGACTAGCGTACTCCAAGAGACCCAGTACTTC	CASSLGTSVLQETQYF
TRBV5-6	few	NA	TRBJ2-3	TGTGCCAGCAGCTTGACTAGCCCCACAGATACGCAGTATTTT	CASSLTSPTDTQYF
TRBV4-1	NA	TRBD2	TRBJ2-4	TGCGCCAGCAGCCAAGCTCCGGCTAGCGGGGGGGCGTATGAGAACATTCAGTACTTC	CASSQAPASGGAYENIQYF
TRBV27	few	NA	TRBJ1-2	TGTGCCAGCAGGGACACCACCTATGGCTACACCTTC	CASRDTTYGYTF
TRBV29-1	NA	NA	TRBJ1-2	TGCAGCGTTGGACAGACCGGCTATGGCTACACCTTC	CSVGQTGYGYTF
TRBV30	NA	NA	TRBJ1-4	TGTGCCTGGCGCGGTTCGGGTGCAACTAATGAAAAACTGTTTTTT	CAWRGSGATNEKLFF
TRBV7-9	NA	NA	TRBJ2-1	TGTGCCAGCAGCCCTCTGCCGGGACATCAAGGGCTTCACAATGAGCAGTTCTTC	CASSPLPGHQGLHNEQFF
TRBV12-3/TRBV12-4	few	NA	TRBJ2-1	TGTGCCAGCAGAGCCAGAAACAATGAGCAGTTCTTC	CASRARNNEQFF
TRBV5-1	NA	NA	TRBJ1-2	TGCGCCAGCAGCTTGGGTCAGGGAATTTATAGCTACACCTTC	CASSLGQGIYSYTF
TRBV7-9	NA	NA	TRBJ1-4	TGTGCCAGCAGCTTATACATGGGGGGAAATGAAAAACTGTTTTTT	CASSLYMGGNEKLFF
TRBV28	NA	NA	TRBJ2-7	TGTGCCAGCAGTTCATCCCGGGTCCCCCCCTACAAGCAGTACTTC	CASSSSRVPPYKQYF
TRBV6-5	NA	NA	TRBJ2-1	TGTGCCAGCAGTGACGGCGTCAATGAGCAGTTCTTC	CASSDGVNEQFF
TRBV5-1	few	TRBD2	TRBJ2-3	TGCGCCAGCAGCTCCGGCCCCGCGGGGGCAGATACGCAGTATTTT	CASSSGPAGADTQYF
TRBV7-9	NA	NA	TRBJ2-7	TGTGCCAGCAGCTCACCCCAGGGAGGAATCTACGAGCAGTACTTC	CASSSPQGGIYEQYF
TRBV4-2	NA	TRBD1	TRBJ1-4	TGTGCCAGCAGCCAAGATCGACAGGGGCCCAATGAAAAACTGTTTTTT	CASSQDRQGPNEKLFF
TRBV3-1	NA	NA	TRBJ2-7	TGTGCCAGCGGCATCGGCGGGGCTAACTCCTACGAGCAGTACTTC	CASGIGGANSYEQYF
TRBV6-5	NA	NA	TRBJ1-1	TGTGCCAGCAGTTACTCGACTGGGGTGAACACTGAAGCTTTCTTT	CASSYSTGVNTEAFF
TRBV12-3/TRBV12-4	few	TRBD1	TRBJ2-5	TGTGCCAGCATGCAGGGACAGGCGCTTCGGGAGCAGTACTTC	CASMQGQALREQYF
TRBV7-9	few	NA	TRBJ1-2	TGTGCCAGCAGCTTTCCCCGGCATGGCTACACCTTC	CASSFPRHGYTF
TRBV5-6	NA	TRBD2	TRBJ2-1	TGTGCCAGCAGCGAATCTAGCGGGGGGTTAAGATGGGATGAGCAGTTCTTC	CASSESSGGLRWDEQFF
TRBV7-2	few	TRBD2	TRBJ2-5	TGTGCCAGCAGCCAAAATACTAGCGGGGGGGCCCAAGAGACCCAGTACTTC	CASSQNTSGGAQETQYF
TRBV7-3	NA	TRBD2	TRBJ2-7	TGTGCCAGCAGCTTCGGCCCACTAGCGGGGGGCTACGAGCAGTACTTC	CASSFGPLAGGYEQYF
TRBV7-9	NA	NA	TRBJ2-5	TGTGCCAGCAGCTCCGCTAGGTATTACCAAGAGACCCAGTACTTC	CASSSARYYQETQYF
TRBV6-1	NA	NA	TRBJ1-2	TGTGCCAGCAGGAAAAATCGCCAACTGGACAGCGGGGATTGGGGCTACACCTTC	CASRKNRQLDSGDWGYTF
TRBV7-2	few	NA	TRBJ2-1	TGTGCTTCGGGACGCGACTACAATGAGCAGTTCTTC	CASGRDYNEQFF
TRBV11-1	NA	NA	TRBJ1-1	TGTGCCAGCAGCGCGGGACGGATGAACACTGAAGCTTTCTTT	CASSAGRMNTEAFF
TRBV5-1	NA	NA	TRBJ2-3	TGCGCCAGCAGCTTGAAGGGGAGCACAGATACGCAGTATTTT	CASSLKGSTDTQYF
TRBV20-1	few	NA	TRBJ2-7	TGCAGTGCTACGGGGGGCGGACCCTACGAGCAGTACTTC	CSATGGGPYEQYF
TRBV10-3	NA	TRBD1	TRBJ1-2	TGTGCCACCCGGGACAGCCTTAACTATGGCTACACCTTC	CATRDSLNYGYTF
TRBV2	NA	NA	TRBJ2-4	TGTGCCAGCAGTGAAGGGACTAGGGGGAACATTCAGTACTTC	CASSEGTRGNIQYF
TRBV4-1	NA	TRBD1	TRBJ1-4	TGCGCCAGCAGCCAGGCCGGGACAGCCGTTAATGAAAAACTGTTTTTT	CASSQAGTAVNEKLFF
TRBV28	NA	NA	TRBJ2-7	TGTGCCAGCAAGGACACGAACTCCTCCGAGCAGTACTTC	CASKDTNSSEQYF
TRBV27	few	NA	TRBJ1-2	TGTGCCAGTAGGGGATCGACAGGCTATGGCTACACCTTC	CASRGSTGYGYTF